This record concerns one T cell receptor beta chain sequence. The method was immunoSEQ multiplex PCR; TCRdb's version includes in-frame clones alone and lacks a portion of them. The table has just over 20,000 clones, 85% to 90% seen once; the top ten hold 5% to 6%. This record belongs to a study of T cell changes during pregnancy in multiple sclerosis. This CDR3 spans 16 amino acids. After removal of 8 bases from V and 0 bases from J, the junction contained 10 bases not matched to a gene. Germline assignment: CDR1 MDHEN and CDR2 SYDVKM. The receptor's source is a female donor in good health, enrolled as a control in a pregnancy study. This sequence joins TRBV28 and TRBJ1-3; 7 nucleotides agree with TRBD1. This specimen consisted of CD8+ T cells from peripheral blood mononuclear cells, obtained in the second trimester of pregnancy. CDR3 sequence: CASVQGELYSGNTIYF. The CDR3 DNA reads TGTGCCAGCGTTCAGGGGGAGTTATACTCTGGAAACACCATATATTTT.